The 30 T cell receptor beta chains below all came from one sample that was sequenced in a study of blood T cell repertoires in COVID-19. Only in-frame clones appear in the TCRdb table, and some are missing; sequencing was by immunoSEQ multiplex PCR. The table records 45,000 to 60,000 clones, 80% to 85% of them present only once. The specimen was peripheral blood. These TCRs come from a man older than 75 with COVID-19, enrolled during active disease.

This CDR3 is CASSLPPTRGYTF. In nucleotides, the CDR3 is TGTGCCAGTAGTCTTCCTCCTACGAGAGGCTACACCTTC. The gene calls are TRBV19 and TRBJ1-2; D remains ambiguous. V was shortened by 5 bases and J by 8 bases, with 15 bases between the two germline ends. Germline CDR1 LNHDA, CDR2 SQIVND (reference sequence). CDR3 size: 13 residues.

The V gene is TRBV7-3, the J gene TRBJ2-1; 9 nucleotides align to TRBD1. Germline-derived CDR1 and CDR2 are SGHTA and FQGTGA. The CDR3 length is 15 residues. The ends lost 5 bases at V and 6 bases at J; junction bases unmatched: 8. CDR3 sequence reads: CASSPTGTGSNEQFF. The DNA of the CDR3 is TGTGCCAGCAGCCCGACCGGGACAGGGTCCAATGAGCAGTTCTTC.

The chain links TRBV29-1 to TRBJ2-5; 8 nucleotides match TRBD2. Germline V CDR1 and CDR2: SQVTM, ANQGSEA. The CDR3 covers 14 residues. The ends lost 7 bases at V and 5 bases at J; junction bases unmatched: 12. In DNA form, the CDR3 reads TGCAGCGCGGGGCCGGGACTAGTTGGGGAGACCCAGTACTTC. Translating gives CSAGPGLVGETQYF. Together with reference TRBV29-1 and TRBJ2-5, the CDR3 gives the full variable domain: SAVISQKPSRDICQRGTSLTIQCQVDSQVTMMFWYRQQPGQSLTLIATANQGSEATYESGFVIDKFPISRPNLTFSTLTVSNMSPEDSSIYLCSAGPGLVGETQYFGPGTRLLVL.

Of note for this clone: This same CDR3 is encoded by further DNA sequences in the sample. The CDR3 is CASSLRGGGGGAGDTQYF. The DNA for the CDR3 is TGTGCCAGCAGCTTAAGGGGTGGTGGCGGGGGGGCCGGAGATACGCAGTATTTT. V usage is TRBV7-3 and J usage is TRBJ2-3; 9 nucleotides match TRBD2. CDR3 length: 18 amino acids. The ends lost 1 base at V and 5 bases at J; junction bases unmatched: 13. The germline V gene encodes CDR1 SGHTA and CDR2 FQGTGA.

The chain carries TRBV6-5 and TRBJ1-4, with D maybe TRBD1 (6 bases). Germline lookup yields CDR1 MNHEY and CDR2 SVGAGI. The CDR3 totals 14 residues. Trimming took 8 bases from V and 5 from J, leaving 15 bases between them. CDR3 sequence: CASSRTETNEKLFF. The CDR3 bases are TGTGCCAGCTCCCGGACAGAGACAAATGAAAAACTGTTTTTT.

V usage is TRBV9 and J usage is TRBJ1-6; D is unclear. V dropped 3 bases and J dropped 0 bases, with 4 bases sitting between them. CDR1 SGDLS and CDR2 YYNGEE come from the germline V gene. CDR3 length: 14 amino acids. CDR3 sequence: CASSASSYNSPLHF. Here the CDR3 DNA reads TGTGCCAGCAGCGCCAGCTCCTATAATTCACCCCTCCACTTT.

This clone was observed a single time. The CDR3 sequence: CASSLGGNRGGTEAFF. CDR3 sequence (DNA): TGTGCCAGCAGCTTAGGGGGGAACAGGGGAGGCACTGAAGCTTTCTTT. The V gene is TRBV11-3, the J gene TRBJ1-1, with 7 bases fitting TRBD1. The germline CDR1 and CDR2 sequences are SGHNT and YENEEA. J gave up 4 bases and V 1 base, and 9 bases lay outside the gene matches. The CDR3 length is 16 residues.

The chain uses TRBV27 and TRBJ1-1; 9 bases are a match to TRBD1. Unmatched junction bases numbered 7, after V lost 8 bases and J lost 0 bases. This CDR3 has 15 residues. From germline, CDR1 is MNHEY and CDR2 SMNVEV (reference sequence). CDR3 sequence reads: CASRTGGTLNTEAFF. The CDR3 coding sequence is TGTGCCAGCCGAACAGGGGGCACTTTGAACACTGAAGCTTTCTTT.

This chain connects TRBV14 to TRBJ1-2; D call uncertain. Between the trimmed V and J ends, which lost 1 base and 11 bases, there was a span of 11 bases. CDR1 and CDR2 from the germline V gene are SGHDN and FVKESK. The CDR3 is made up of 12 amino acids. The CDR3 DNA sequence: TGTGCCAGCAGCCAAGCGCTACAGCAATACACCTTC. Residues: CASSQALQQYTF.

The chain combines TRBV7-2 with TRBJ2-1; 8 bases are shared with TRBD1. Germline assignment: CDR1 SGHTA and CDR2 FQGNSA. V was pared by 2 bases and J by 4 bases, with 13 bases of the junction left unmatched. This CDR3 spans 18 amino acids. This CDR3 is CASSLYSSGTGTYNEQFF. In DNA form, the CDR3 reads TGTGCCAGCAGCTTATATTCCTCCGGGACAGGTACTTACAATGAGCAGTTCTTC.

The chain links TRBV2 to TRBJ2-5, with D perhaps matching TRBD1 (6 bases). The germline V gene encodes CDR1 SNHLY and CDR2 FYNNEI. V lost 2 bases to trimming and J lost 5 bases, with 12 bases between them. The CDR3 consists of 14 residues. The CDR3 coding sequence is TGTGCCAGCAGTGAAAACAGGGACGCCGAGACCCAGTACTTC. It yields the protein CASSENRDAETQYF.

The V gene is TRBV20-1, the J gene TRBJ1-5; TRBD1 might be the D (5 bases). This CDR3 region has 15 residues. Trimming left V 3 bases short and J 1 base short, with 13 bases between. Germline assignment: CDR1 DFQATT and CDR2 SNEGSKA (reference sequence). The CDR3 sequence: CSASLGGGSNQPQHF. DNA of the CDR3: TGCAGTGCTAGTCTCGGGGGTGGAAGCAATCAGCCCCAGCATTTT.

The chain carries TRBV5-1 and TRBJ1-4; D perhaps matches TRBD1 (5 bases). The CDR3 runs 14 residues. CDR1 and CDR2 (germline): SGHRS, YFSETQ. Trimming took 7 bases from V and 0 from J, leaving 10 bases between them. For the CDR3, the DNA is TGCGCCAGCGCCCCAGGGACAACTAATGAAAAACTGTTTTTT. It is translated as CASAPGTTNEKLFF. The full variable domain, in which reference TRBV5-1 and TRBJ1-4 provide the parts outside the CDR3, is KAGVTQTPRYLIKTRGQQVTLSCSPISGHRSVSWYQQTPGQGLQFLFEYFSETQRNKGNFPGRFSGRQFSNSRSEMNVSTLELGDSALYLCASAPGTTNEKLFFGSGTQLSVL.

This clone was seen just once. This chain joins TRBV6-6 and TRBJ2-1; 9 nucleotides match TRBD1. Per the germline V gene, CDR1 is MNHNY and CDR2 is SVGAGI (reference sequence). CDR3 length: 14 amino acids. V was pared by 3 bases and J by 8 bases, with 5 bases of the junction left unmatched. The CDR3 nucleotides read TGTGCCAGCAGTTATGGGACAGGGTCTTATGAGCAGTTCTTC. This codes for CASSYGTGSYEQFF.

This chain links TRBV7-6 with TRBJ2-1, with D tentatively TRBD1 (5 bases). V was shortened by 1 base and J by 6 bases, with 13 bases between the two germline ends. This CDR3 spans 15 amino acids. Germline CDR1 and CDR2: SGHVS and FNYEAQ. The CDR3 region has the DNA TGTGCCAGCAGCTTAGTTTCTCTCGACAGCAATGAGCAGTTCTTC. Protein product: CASSLVSLDSNEQFF.

The table lists this clone with a few counts. The J gene is TRBJ2-3, the V gene TRBV4-3; 11 bases are shared with TRBD2. Germline lookup yields CDR1 LGHNA and CDR2 YSLEER. V was clipped by 5 bases and J by 2 bases; unmatched bases: 12. CDR3 length: 18 residues. CDR3 in DNA: TGCGCCAGCAGCTTCAGCGCCACACTAGCGGGGGCCACAGATACGCAGTATTTT. It translates to CASSFSATLAGATDTQYF.

The V gene is TRBV19, the J gene TRBJ2-3; possibly TRBD2 for D (6 bases). With 4 bases removed from V and 2 bases from J, the gap between germline ends came to 16 bases. The CDR3 totals 16 residues. Germline V gene sequence: CDR1 LNHDA, CDR2 SQIVND (reference sequence). CDR3 protein: CASSKGSGPTTDTQYF. In DNA, the CDR3 is TGTGCCAGTAGTAAGGGTAGCGGCCCTACCACAGATACGCAGTATTTT.

The chain employs TRBV2 and TRBJ1-5; 9 bases align to TRBD1. CDR3 length: 15 amino acids. Losses at the gene ends were 6 bases for V and 0 bases for J; bases not matched to a gene: 3. CDR1 SNHLY and CDR2 FYNNEI come from the germline V gene. CDR3 sequence (DNA): TGTGCCAGCAGACCGGACAGGGGTAGCAATCAGCCCCAGCATTTT. It is translated as CASRPDRGSNQPQHF.

This chain uses TRBV5-1 with TRBJ2-3; 14 positions agree with TRBD2. Germline V gives CDR1 SGHRS, CDR2 YFSETQ. CDR3 length: 17 residues. Trimming at V came to 7 bases and at J to 6 bases, leaving 13 bases not matched to a gene. This CDR3 is CASGPRLAGGPGDTQYF. The DNA for the CDR3 is TGCGCCAGCGGACCTAGACTAGCGGGGGGGCCAGGGGATACGCAGTATTTT.

The chain links TRBV3-1 (or the pseudogene TRBV3-2) to TRBJ1-3; D is uncertain. Germline CDR1 is LGHDT and CDR2 is YNNKEL (reference sequence). V was clipped by 0 bases and J by 6 bases, with 9 bases between them. The CDR3 spans 14 residues. CDR3 residues: CASSQDPGENTIYF. CDR3 in DNA: TGTGCCAGCAGCCAAGATCCCGGGGAAAACACCATATATTTT.

This chain uses TRBV7-6 with TRBJ1-1; perhaps TRBD1 as D (6 bases). CDR1 SGHVS and CDR2 FNYEAQ come from the germline V gene. The CDR3 length is 14 residues. Trimming left V 5 bases short and J 0 bases short, with 10 bases between. The CDR3: CASSPRGVNTEAFF. Written as DNA, the CDR3 is TGTGCCAGCAGCCCCAGGGGCGTGAACACTGAAGCTTTCTTT.

The J gene is TRBJ2-2, the V gene TRBV5-1; 8 bases are shared with TRBD1. Trimming at V came to 0 bases and at J to 4 bases, leaving 5 bases not matched to a gene. The CDR3 sequence is 16 residues long. In germline, CDR1 is SGHRS, CDR2 YFSETQ. CDR3 in amino acids: CASSLARGQVTGELFF. The CDR3 DNA reads as TGCGCCAGCAGCTTGGCCAGGGGGCAGGTCACCGGGGAGCTGTTTTTT.

The rearrangement uses TRBV30 and TRBJ1-4; 7 bases match TRBD1. Germline CDR1 GTSNPN, CDR2 SVGIG (reference sequence). The CDR3 extends over 13 amino acids. Trimming took 2 bases from V and 7 from J; bases not matched to a gene: 4. The CDR3 nucleotides read TGTGCCTGGAGTCTGGGACAGAGTGAAAAACTGTTTTTT. Its translation: CAWSLGQSEKLFF. Full variable domain (outside the CDR3, taken from reference TRBV30 and TRBJ1-4): SQTIHQWPATLVQPVGSPLSLECTVEGTSNPNLYWYRQAAGRGLQLLFYSVGIGQISSEVPQNLSASRPQDRQFILSSKKLLLSDSGFYLCAWSLGQSEKLFFGSGTQLSVL.

The chain joins TRBV30 to TRBJ2-3, with D possibly being TRBD1 (5 bases). V was trimmed by 3 bases and J by 2 bases, leaving 12 bases between them. This CDR3 region has 14 residues. CDR1 is GTSNPN, CDR2 SVGIG, per germline (reference sequence). The CDR3 sequence: CAWSPGSHTDTQYF. CDR3 coding DNA: TGTGCCTGGAGCCCAGGGTCCCACACAGATACGCAGTATTTT.

In this sample, this clone turned up a few times. The chain has TRBV6-5 and TRBJ1-3; D possibly corresponds to TRBD1 (5 bases). This CDR3 has 12 amino acids. CDR1 MNHEY and CDR2 SVGAGI come from the germline V gene. Deletions cut 7 bases from V and 2 bases from J, with 6 bases between. The CDR3 coding sequence is TGTGCCAGCACAGGGCCTGGAAACACCATATATTTT. Its protein product is CASTGPGNTIYF.

This chain joins TRBV11-2 and TRBJ1-4, with no clear D. Germline V gene sequence: CDR1 SGHAT, CDR2 FQNNGV. There are 16 residues in the CDR3. The V end lost 1 base, the J end lost 0 bases, and 9 bases lay between the germline ends. The CDR3 is CASSLAGSATNEKLFF. DNA for the CDR3: TGTGCCAGCAGCTTAGCAGGATCCGCAACTAATGAAAAACTGTTTTTT.

This chain connects TRBV5-6 to TRBJ2-1, with 8 positions matching TRBD2. Germline V CDR1 and CDR2: SGHDT, YYEEEE. The CDR3 is made up of 17 amino acids. J lost 4 bases, V lost 5 bases, and 14 bases had no gene match. CDR3 in amino acids: CASSPTQVLAGYNEQFF. For the CDR3, the DNA is TGTGCCAGCAGTCCGACTCAGGTGTTAGCGGGGTACAATGAGCAGTTCTTC. Based on the CDR3 plus reference TRBV5-6 and TRBJ2-1, the full variable domain is DAGVTQSPTHLIKTRGQQVTLRCSPKSGHDTVSWYQQALGQGPQFIFQYYEEEERQRGNFPDRFSGHQFPNYSSELNVNALLLGDSALYLCASSPTQVLAGYNEQFFGPGTRLTVL.

In nucleotides, the CDR3 is TGCAGCGTTGAACCGCAGGGAACCCACGAGCAGTACTTC. Translation: CSVEPQGTHEQYF. The chain has TRBV29-1 and TRBJ2-7; weak D call: TRBD1 (5 bases). This CDR3 spans 13 amino acids. Germline lookup yields CDR1 SQVTM and CDR2 ANQGSEA. Trimming took 2 bases from V and 5 from J, leaving 13 bases between them.

The V gene is TRBV27, the J gene TRBJ2-7, with 11 nucleotides matching TRBD2. The V segment lost 2 bases and the J segment 4 bases; nucleotides outside the gene matches: 7. CDR3 size: 16 residues. The germline V gene encodes CDR1 MNHEY and CDR2 SMNVEV (reference sequence). The CDR3 DNA sequence: TGTGCCAGCAGTTTAGGGGTTAGCGGGGGGGCGTACGAGCAGTACTTC. This translates into CASSLGVSGGAYEQYF.

The CDR3 nucleotides read TGTGCCAGCAGCTTAGCCGGGACTCCTTCCTACAATGAGCAGTTCTTC. Translating it yields CASSLAGTPSYNEQFF. The chain links TRBV7-2 to TRBJ2-1, with a weak D call TRBD2 (6 bases). The CDR3 has 16 amino acids. From germline, CDR1 is SGHTA and CDR2 FQGNSA. Trimming removed 0 bases at V and 1 base at J, with 10 bases between.